This T cell receptor beta chain was retrieved from a study of shared T cell receptors in the human thymus. Produced via immunoSEQ multiplex PCR; TCRdb's table is partial and in-frame only. The table records 720,000 or so clones, approximately 83% of them present only once. Germline lookup yields CDR1 LNHDA and CDR2 SQIVND (reference sequence). Trimming shortened V by 5 bases and J by 2 bases, and 9 bases separated the two germline ends. The CDR3 extends over 13 amino acids. These same data were also listed under a study on human thymus T cells. From that second work: As related research reported, thymic repertoires overlapped highly among unrelated individuals.

Sequencing was carried out using thymocytes. The clonotype originates from a girl under three years old with a congenital heart defect. This chain connects TRBV19 to TRBJ2-5, with D possibly matching TRBD1 (5 bases). CDR3 in amino acids: CASSGALQETQYF. The DNA for the CDR3 is TGTGCCAGTAGTGGGGCTCTTCAAGAGACCCAGTACTTC.